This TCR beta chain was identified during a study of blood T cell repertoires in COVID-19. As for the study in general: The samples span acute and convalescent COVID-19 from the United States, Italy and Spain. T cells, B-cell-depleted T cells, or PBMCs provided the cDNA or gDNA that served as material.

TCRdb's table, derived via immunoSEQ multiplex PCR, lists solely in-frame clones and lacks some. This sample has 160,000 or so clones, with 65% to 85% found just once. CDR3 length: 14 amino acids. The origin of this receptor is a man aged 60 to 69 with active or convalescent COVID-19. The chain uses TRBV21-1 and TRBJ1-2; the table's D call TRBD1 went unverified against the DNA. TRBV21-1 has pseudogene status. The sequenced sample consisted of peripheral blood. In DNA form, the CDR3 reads TGTGCCAGCATCAAGGGGGACAGGGGTGATGGCTACACCTTC. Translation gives CASIKGDRGDGYTF.